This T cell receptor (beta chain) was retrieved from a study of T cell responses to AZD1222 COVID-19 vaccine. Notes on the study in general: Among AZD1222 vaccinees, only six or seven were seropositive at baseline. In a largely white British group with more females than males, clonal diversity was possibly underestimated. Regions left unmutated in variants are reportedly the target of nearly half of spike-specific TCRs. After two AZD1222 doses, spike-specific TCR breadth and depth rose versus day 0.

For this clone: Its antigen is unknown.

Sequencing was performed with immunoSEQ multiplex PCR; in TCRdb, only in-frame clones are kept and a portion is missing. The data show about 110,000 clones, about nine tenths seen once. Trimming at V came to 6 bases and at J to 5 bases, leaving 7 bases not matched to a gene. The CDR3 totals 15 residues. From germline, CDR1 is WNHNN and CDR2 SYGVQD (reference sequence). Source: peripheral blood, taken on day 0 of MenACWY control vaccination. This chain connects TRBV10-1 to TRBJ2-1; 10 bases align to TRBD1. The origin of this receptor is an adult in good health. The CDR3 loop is CASSLDRGRHNEQFF. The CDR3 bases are TGCGCCAGCAGCCTCGACAGGGGGCGCCACAATGAGCAGTTCTTC.